The sequence of this TCR beta chain was determined in a study of blood T cell repertoires in COVID-19. Overall study: From the United States, Italy and Spain came samples of acute and convalescent COVID-19.

The ends were cut back, 3 bases at V and 0 bases at J, with 15 bases in the middle. This CDR3 region has 18 residues. The germline V gene encodes CDR1 MGHRA and CDR2 YSYEKL. Seattle's enrolled individuals joined amid active infection and were then monitored longitudinally. Source study methods: For nucleated cells, counts were estimated from reference gene primer amplification. The repertoire was sequenced with immunoSEQ multiplex PCR; TCRdb's copy has only in-frame clones and lacks some. The DNA was the basis for D and trimming; V, J and clone size are from that table. The table includes nearly 70,000 clones, 70% to 90% detected once.

The material sequenced was peripheral blood. This clonotype was obtained from a woman aged 45-65 years with COVID-19, enrolled during active disease. V is TRBV4-1 and J is TRBJ2-6; D may be TRBD1 (5 bases). The CDR3 sequence: CASSQADTVFSGANVLTF. The CDR3 bases are TGCGCCAGCAGCCAGGCGGACACAGTCTTCTCTGGGGCCAACGTCCTGACTTTC.